The 28 T cell receptor beta chains below were found in one sample sequenced in a study of T cell responses to AZD1222 COVID-19 vaccine. Profiled with immunoSEQ multiplex PCR; TCRdb holds only in-frame clones, not every one. The sample shows 100,000 or so clones, roughly 89% of them seen only once. The sample consisted of peripheral blood, taken 28 days after the second AZD1222 dose. The receptors come from an adult who received the AZD1222 COVID-19 vaccine.

This chain joins TRBV18 and TRBJ2-3, with 14 nucleotides matching TRBD2. V dropped 1 base and J dropped 1; count of bases not matched to a gene: 4. This CDR3 region has 18 residues. The germline gives CDR1 KGHSH, CDR2 LQKENI. Here the CDR3 reads CASSPQRGLAGGTDTQYF. The DNA for the CDR3 is TGTGCCAGCTCACCACAGAGGGGACTAGCGGGAGGCACAGATACGCAGTATTTT.

The rearrangement uses TRBV13 and TRBJ2-1; D not resolved. Between the trimmed V and J ends, which lost 3 bases and 8 bases, there was a span of 20 bases. Germline V gene sequence: CDR1 PRHDT, CDR2 FYEKMQ (reference sequence). The CDR3 covers 16 residues. This chain's CDR3 is CASSFRTQAPRHEQFF. The CDR3 DNA reads TGTGCCAGCAGCTTTCGGACCCAGGCCCCTCGCCATGAGCAGTTCTTC.

Here the CDR3 reads CATRGYSNQPQHF. The CDR3 region has the DNA TGTGCCACCAGGGGGTATAGCAATCAGCCCCAGCATTTT. The rearrangement uses TRBV28 and TRBJ1-5; 7 nucleotides align to TRBD1. The V gene end was trimmed by 10 bases and the J gene end by 0 bases; junction bases not matched to a gene: 3. The CDR3 extends over 13 amino acids. CDR1 and CDR2 from the germline V gene are MDHEN and SYDVKM.

This chain uses TRBV7-7 with TRBJ2-1, with 8 bases that match TRBD2. Trimming cost V 8 bases and J 9 bases; bases outside gene matches: 9. This CDR3 contains 13 residues. Germline V gene sequence: CDR1 SSHAT, CDR2 FNYEAQ (reference sequence). CDR3 in amino acids: CASSGGSVGEQFF. In nucleotides, the CDR3 is TGTGCCAGCTCGGGGGGGTCCGTGGGTGAGCAGTTCTTC.

This clone appeared once. The chain uses TRBV9 and TRBJ2-2; D unresolved. V lost 0 bases and J 10 bases, leaving 13 bases between the germline ends. The germline V gene encodes CDR1 SGDLS and CDR2 YYNGEE. The CDR3 covers 14 residues. The CDR3 coding sequence is TGTGCCAGCAGCGTAGCAGGCGCGGCTCCGGAGCTGTTTTTT. It translates to CASSVAGAAPELFF. The full variable domain, completed using reference TRBV9 and TRBJ2-2, is DSGVTQTPKHLITATGQRVTLRCSPRSGDLSVYWYQQSLDQGLQFLIQYYNGEERAKGNILERFSAQQFPDLHSELNLSSLELGDSALYFCASSVAGAAPELFFGEGSRLTVL.

This clone was seen only once. This chain links TRBV9 with TRBJ1-3; no clear D. The V end lost 1 base, the J end lost 3 bases, and 8 bases lay between the germline ends. Germline V gene lookup returns CDR1 SGDLS and CDR2 YYNGEE. This CDR3 contains 14 residues. CDR3 in DNA: TGTGCCAGCAGCGTACCCGGGAGTGGAAACACCATATATTTT. Its translation is CASSVPGSGNTIYF.

This clone was picked up one time. The J gene is TRBJ1-5, the V gene TRBV30, with 12 bases identical to TRBD1. The CDR3 extends over 19 amino acids. Germline V gene data show CDR1 as GTSNPN and CDR2 as SVGIG (reference sequence). Losses at the gene ends were 1 base for V and 0 bases for J; bases not matched to a gene: 10. The CDR3 sequence: CAWSGDRGLLAPSNQPQHF. The CDR3 DNA is TGTGCCTGGAGTGGGGACAGGGGGCTCTTAGCTCCTAGCAATCAGCCCCAGCATTTT.

This chain uses TRBV7-6 with TRBJ2-7; D gene uncertain. V lost 5 bases, J lost 2 bases, and 16 bases lay in between. CDR1 and CDR2 from the germline V gene are SGHVS and FNYEAQ. This CDR3 is 15 amino acids long. CDR3 in amino acids: CASSPKALGPYEQYF. In nucleotides, the CDR3 is TGTGCCAGCAGCCCCAAGGCCTTAGGGCCCTACGAGCAGTACTTC.

The chain joins TRBV24-1 to TRBJ2-7; D is possibly TRBD1 (6 bases). Per the germline V gene, CDR1 is KGHDR and CDR2 is SFDVKD. The CDR3 totals 14 residues. Trimming shortened V by 5 bases and J by 0 bases, and 10 bases separated the two germline ends. The CDR3 nucleotides read TGTGCCACCAGTGGCAGGGGCTACTCCTACGAGCAGTACTTC. This translates into CATSGRGYSYEQYF.

The chain uses TRBV7-2 and TRBJ2-7, with 9 bases that match TRBD2. Germline loops: CDR1 SGHTA, CDR2 FQGNSA. The CDR3 sequence is 14 residues long. V dropped 5 bases and J dropped 3; count of bases not matched to a gene: 5. The DNA for the CDR3 is TGTGCCAGCAGCACGCCGACTAGCGGCTACGAGCAGTACTTC. Protein: CASSTPTSGYEQYF.

The J gene is TRBJ2-1, the V gene TRBV28; 10 bases agree with TRBD2. CDR1 and CDR2 from the germline V gene are MDHEN and SYDVKM. The CDR3 runs 15 residues. Germline trimming cut 2 bases from V and 7 bases from J; bases unmatched to any gene: 5. The CDR3 reads CASSLAASGSNEQFF. The CDR3 nucleotides read TGTGCCAGCAGTTTAGCTGCTAGCGGGAGTAATGAGCAGTTCTTC.

In DNA form, the CDR3 reads TGTGCCAGCAGCTTATATTTTAGCGGGGAGCTGTTTTTT. Encoded protein: CASSLYFSGELFF. The V call is TRBV11-2, the J call TRBJ2-2; D gene unclear. The germline CDR1 and CDR2 sequences are SGHAT and FQNNGV. There are 13 residues in the CDR3. Trimming shortened V by 2 bases and J by 7 bases, and 8 bases separated the two germline ends.

The gene calls are TRBV11-2 and TRBJ2-7, with 7 bases lining up with TRBD2. The CDR3 extends over 14 amino acids. Germline lookup yields CDR1 SGHAT and CDR2 FQNNGV. V was pared by 2 bases and J by 1 base, with 2 bases of the junction left unmatched. CDR3 sequence (DNA): TGTGCCAGCAGCTTATGGGGGGGATCCTACGAGCAGTACTTC. Translation: CASSLWGGSYEQYF.

The chain recombines TRBV19 with TRBJ2-3; D uncertain. Germline-derived CDR1 and CDR2 are LNHDA and SQIVND (reference sequence). Trimming stripped 6 bases from V and 6 bases from J, with 19 bases between. The CDR3 spans 15 residues. CDR3 residues: CASSPRRSEFDTQYF. CDR3 DNA: TGTGCCAGTAGCCCCCGACGGTCTGAGTTCGATACGCAGTATTTT. The complete variable domain, with remaining parts taken from reference TRBV19 and TRBJ2-3, reads DGGITQSPKYLFRKEGQNVTLSCEQNLNHDAMYWYRQDPGQGLRLIYYSQIVNDFQKGDIAEGYSVSREKKESFPLTVTSAQKNPTAFYLCASSPRRSEFDTQYFGPGTRLTVL.

The rearrangement joins TRBV21-1 to TRBJ2-7; the table's D gene call, TRBD1, was not cross checked with the DNA. TRBV21-1 corresponds to a pseudogene. The CDR3 runs to 24 residues. This chain's CDR3 is CASSKAILVEQGATLGLISYEQYF. In DNA, the CDR3 is TGTGCCAGCAGCAAAGCAATTTTAGTGGAACAGGGGGCTACCCTCGGGCTGATCTCCTACGAGCAGTACTTC.

This chain connects TRBV5-4 to TRBJ1-1; unclear D gene. The V gene lost 0 bases and the J gene lost 2 bases, with 8 bases spanning the gap. CDR1 SGHNT and CDR2 YYREEE come from the germline V gene (reference sequence). CDR3 length: 14 residues. This CDR3 is CASSLEGANTEAFF. The CDR3 DNA sequence: TGTGCCAGCAGCTTGGAGGGAGCCAACACTGAAGCTTTCTTT.

The chain recombines TRBV5-8 with TRBJ1-2; 8 nucleotides align to TRBD1. Germline-derived CDR1 and CDR2 are SGHTS and YDEGEE. Germline trimming cut 4 bases from V and 5 bases from J; bases unmatched to any gene: 13. The CDR3 is 16 amino acids. The CDR3 region has the DNA TGTGCCAGCAGCCTTGACAGGGGCCTTTCGTCGTATGGCTACACCTTC. It is translated as CASSLDRGLSSYGYTF. The complete variable domain, with remaining parts taken from reference TRBV5-8 and TRBJ1-2, reads EAGVTQSPTHLIKTRGQQATLRCSPISGHTSVYWYQQALGLGLQFLLWYDEGEERNRGNFPPRFSGRQFPNYSSELNVNALELEDSALYLCASSLDRGLSSYGYTFGSGTRLTVV.

This chain joins TRBV14 and TRBJ2-2; D unclear. Germline assignment: CDR1 SGHDN and CDR2 FVKESK. This CDR3 has 14 residues. Trimming took off 1 base at V and 3 bases at J, with 6 bases between the two ends. The chain's CDR3 is CASSQGRDTGELFF. As DNA, the CDR3 is TGTGCCAGCAGCCAAGGACGGGACACCGGGGAGCTGTTTTTT.

This chain uses TRBV5-4 with TRBJ1-5; D uncertain. The ends were cut back, 5 bases at V and 1 base at J, with 13 bases in the middle. Germline V lookup: CDR1 SGHNT, CDR2 YYREEE (reference sequence). The CDR3 sequence is 15 residues long. The CDR3 is CASSFGGMSNQPQHF. In DNA, the CDR3 is TGTGCCAGCAGTTTCGGCGGCATGAGCAATCAGCCCCAGCATTTT.

The chain uses TRBV7-2 and TRBJ2-3, with 7 nucleotides matching TRBD2. The V gene end was trimmed by 6 bases and the J gene end by 3 bases; junction bases not matched to a gene: 6. The CDR3 has 14 residues. Germline values: CDR1 SGHTA, CDR2 FQGNSA. For the CDR3, the DNA is TGTGCCAGCAGTCTCGGGAGGACGACAGATACGCAGTATTTT. The encoded protein is CASSLGRTTDTQYF. Full variable domain (remainder filled in from reference TRBV7-2 and TRBJ2-3): GAGVSQSPSNKVTEKGKDVELRCDPISGHTALYWYRQSLGQGLEFLIYFQGNSAPDKSGLPSDRFSAERTGGSVSTLTIQRTQQEDSAVYLCASSLGRTTDTQYFGPGTRLTVL.

The rearrangement links TRBV10-2 to TRBJ2-7; 11 bases fit TRBD2. The germline gives CDR1 WSHSY, CDR2 SAAADI. The CDR3 length is 14 residues. The junction had 6 bases not matched to a gene; V was cut back by 6 bases and J by 5 bases. The CDR3 DNA follows: TGCGCCAGCAGACTAGCGGGAGAAGTCCACGAGCAGTACTTC. Amino acid sequence: CASRLAGEVHEQYF.

The genes are TRBV28 and TRBJ2-3; perhaps D is TRBD1 or TRBD2 (5 bases each). Trimming left V 6 bases short and J 0 bases short, with 13 bases between. Germline V lookup: CDR1 MDHEN, CDR2 SYDVKM. The CDR3 has 15 residues. CDR3 bases: TGTGCCAGCAGAGGGGAGACCGCTAGCACAGATACGCAGTATTTT. This sequence encodes CASRGETASTDTQYF.

The CDR3 is CASSQVGETQYF. In DNA form, the CDR3 reads TGTGCCAGCAGCCAAGTTGGGGAGACCCAGTACTTC. The J gene is TRBJ2-5, the V gene TRBV3-1 (or the pseudogene TRBV3-2); D gene ambiguous. V was clipped by 1 base and J by 5 bases, with 5 bases between them. This CDR3 region has 12 residues. Germline V gives CDR1 LGHDT, CDR2 YNNKEL (reference sequence).

The gene calls are TRBV9 and TRBJ1-3, with a possible D match to TRBD1 (6 bases). With 4 bases removed from V and 0 bases from J, the gap between germline ends came to 14 bases. Germline-derived CDR1 and CDR2 are SGDLS and YYNGEE. There are 16 residues in the CDR3. The CDR3 here is CASSPRDKYSGNTIYF. CDR3 sequence (DNA): TGTGCCAGCAGCCCTCGGGACAAGTACTCTGGAAACACCATATATTTT.

The chain links TRBV3-1 (or the pseudogene TRBV3-2) to TRBJ2-2; 7 bases fit TRBD2. This CDR3 spans 15 amino acids. CDR1 and CDR2 (germline): LGHDT, YNNKEL (reference sequence). Unmatched junction bases numbered 9, after V lost 10 bases and J lost 1 base. The CDR3 bases are TGTGCCACCCAAAGGAGGGAGGGGAACACCGGGGAGCTGTTTTTT. It encodes CATQRREGNTGELFF.

The V and J genes are TRBV5-4 and TRBJ2-3; D is unclear. The V gene lost 2 bases and the J gene lost 0 bases, with 13 bases spanning the gap. CDR1 and CDR2 (germline): SGHNT, YYREEE (reference sequence). The CDR3 is 16 amino acids. The CDR3 spells CASSLGRPGSTDTQYF. CDR3 in DNA: TGTGCCAGCAGCTTAGGTCGGCCGGGCAGCACAGATACGCAGTATTTT.

The CDR3 loop is CASSLASSGLNTDTQYF. As DNA, the CDR3 is TGCGCCAGCAGCTTGGCTTCTAGCGGATTAAACACAGATACGCAGTATTTT. The chain joins TRBV5-1 to TRBJ2-3, with 7 nucleotides matching TRBD2. The junction had 9 bases not matched to a gene; V was cut back by 0 bases and J by 2 bases. This CDR3 comprises 17 residues. The V gene's germline CDR1 is SGHRS and CDR2 YFSETQ. Full variable domain (missing parts from reference TRBV5-1 and TRBJ2-3): KAGVTQTPRYLIKTRGQQVTLSCSPISGHRSVSWYQQTPGQGLQFLFEYFSETQRNKGNFPGRFSGRQFSNSRSEMNVSTLELGDSALYLCASSLASSGLNTDTQYFGPGTRLTVL.

This chain uses TRBV11-3 with TRBJ2-1; TRBD1 agrees at 10 bases. V lost 1 base and J lost 6; bases outside the gene matches: 0. CDR1 is SGHNT and CDR2 is YENEEA in the germline V gene. The CDR3 length is 14 residues. The CDR3 nucleotides are TGTGCCAGCAGCTTAGGGACAGGGGGCAATGAGCAGTTCTTC. It translates to CASSLGTGGNEQFF.